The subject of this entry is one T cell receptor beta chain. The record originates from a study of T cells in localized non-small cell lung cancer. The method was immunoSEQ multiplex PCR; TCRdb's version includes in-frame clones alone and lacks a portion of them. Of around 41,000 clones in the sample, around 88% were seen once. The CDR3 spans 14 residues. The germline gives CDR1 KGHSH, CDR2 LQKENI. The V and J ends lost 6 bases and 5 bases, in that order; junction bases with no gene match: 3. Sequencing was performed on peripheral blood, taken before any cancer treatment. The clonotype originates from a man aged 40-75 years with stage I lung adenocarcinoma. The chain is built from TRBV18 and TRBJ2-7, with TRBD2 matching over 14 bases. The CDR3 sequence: CASSLGLAGDEQYF. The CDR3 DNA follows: TGTGCCAGCTCTCTGGGACTAGCGGGAGACGAGCAGTACTTC. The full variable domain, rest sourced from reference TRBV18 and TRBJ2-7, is NAGVMQNPRHLVRRRGQEARLRCSPMKGHSHVYWYRQLPEEGLKFMVYLQKENIIDESGMPKERFSAEFPKEGPSILRIQQVVRGDSAAYFCASSLGLAGDEQYFGPGTRLTVT.